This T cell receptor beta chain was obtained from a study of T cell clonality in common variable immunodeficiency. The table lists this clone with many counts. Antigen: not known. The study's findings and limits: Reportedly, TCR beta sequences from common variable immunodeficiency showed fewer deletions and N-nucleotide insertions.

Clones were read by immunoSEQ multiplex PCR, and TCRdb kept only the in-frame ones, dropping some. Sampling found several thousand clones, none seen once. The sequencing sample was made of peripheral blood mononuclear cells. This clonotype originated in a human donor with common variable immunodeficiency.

CDR3 in amino acids: CASSLALAESYEQYF. The DNA read from the CDR3 is TGTGCCAGCAGCTTAGCGCTGGCAGAGAGCTACGAG. The V call is TRBV7-9, the J call TRBJ2-7, with D uncertain. The read stops 3 residues short of the end of the CDR3; the missing end is completed from the germline J gene. The germline CDR1 and CDR2 sequences are SEHNR and FQNEAQ (reference sequence). V was pared by 0 bases and J by 3 bases, with 12 bases between. This CDR3 region has 15 residues.